The 16 T cell receptor beta chains given below trace back to one sample, sequenced in a study of blood T cell repertoires in COVID-19 (dated by TCRdb to about 2020). Receptors were amplified or captured by the immunoSEQ multiplex PCR assay. Held by TCRdb, this immuneACCESS table contains in-frame sequences only and omits some clones. Under half of the omission traces to an unresolved V gene where checked; the cause of the rest is unknown. Present in this sample are about 350,000 clones, roughly nine tenths of which were seen just once. The ten biggest clones cover 3.9% of the sample. The material sequenced was peripheral blood. The receptor set was obtained from an older woman with COVID-19, enrolled during active disease.

The chain has TRBV6-1 and TRBJ2-7, with 7 positions matching TRBD2. Per germline, CDR1 MNHNS and CDR2 SASEGT. Unmatched junction bases numbered 8, after V lost 7 bases and J lost 5 bases. This CDR3 comprises 13 residues. The CDR3 nucleotides are TGTGCCAGCACCAGGCGGGGAGGGAACGAGCAGTACTTC. Protein product: CASTRRGGNEQYF.

This clone was seen a single time. The V call is TRBV9, the J call TRBJ1-2, with D maybe TRBD1 (5 bases). With 0 bases removed from V and 8 bases from J, the gap between germline ends came to 14 bases. CDR3 length: 14 amino acids. The germline V gene has CDR1 SGDLS and CDR2 YYNGEE. The CDR3, as DNA: TGTGCCAGCAGCGTAGATACTAAGGGGCCAGGCTACACCTTC. Its translation: CASSVDTKGPGYTF.

For this clone: Other nucleotide sequences in the sample specify the same CDR3. The chain links TRBV3-1 (or the pseudogene TRBV3-2) to TRBJ1-3; D not resolved. This CDR3 spans 14 amino acids. The V gene's germline CDR1 is LGHDT and CDR2 YNNKEL (reference sequence). With 0 bases removed from V and 1 base from J, the gap between germline ends came to 4 bases. Written as DNA, the CDR3 is TGTGCCAGCAGCCAAGACAATTCTGGAAACACCATATATTTT. This codes for CASSQDNSGNTIYF.

The chain employs TRBV10-3 and TRBJ1-1; 10 positions agree with TRBD1. This CDR3 is built from 13 residues. Germline lookup yields CDR1 ENHRY and CDR2 SYGVKD. Trimming took 6 bases from V and 6 from J; bases not matched to a gene: 4. CDR3 protein: CAIRPGQGPEAFF. The CDR3 bases are TGTGCCATCAGGCCGGGACAGGGGCCTGAAGCTTTCTTT.

The V call is TRBV27, the J call TRBJ1-2, with TRBD1 identical over 7 bases. Trimming at V came to 5 bases and at J to 4 bases, leaving 4 bases not matched to a gene. The germline CDR1 and CDR2 sequences are MNHEY and SMNVEV (reference sequence). This CDR3 contains 13 residues. CDR3 loop: CASSPDRAYGYTF. CDR3 in DNA: TGTGCCAGCAGTCCAGACAGGGCCTATGGCTACACCTTC.

The gene calls are TRBV7-9 and TRBJ1-1; D uncertain. Germline assignment: CDR1 SEHNR and CDR2 FQNEAQ (reference sequence). The CDR3 is made up of 15 amino acids. V was shortened by 3 bases and J by 1 base, with 12 bases between the two germline ends. In nucleotides, the CDR3 is TGTGCCAGCAGCTTTAGCCGGGTAAGGAACACTGAAGCTTTCTTT. It specifies CASSFSRVRNTEAFF.

The rearrangement joins TRBV7-3 to TRBJ1-1; TRBD1 is a possible D gene (6 bases). Germline V lookup: CDR1 SGHTA, CDR2 FQGTGA. V lost 2 bases and J 4 bases, leaving 11 bases between the germline ends. This CDR3 region has 14 residues. CDR3 protein: CASSLEQGGTEAFF. CDR3 nucleotides: TGTGCCAGCAGCTTAGAACAGGGCGGCACTGAAGCTTTCTTT.

This chain connects TRBV5-1 to TRBJ2-7; D possibly corresponds to TRBD1 (5 bases). Germline V lookup: CDR1 SGHRS, CDR2 YFSETQ. V dropped 2 bases and J dropped 4 bases, with 19 bases sitting between them. CDR3 length: 16 amino acids. The chain's CDR3 is CASSFSIGRGLYEQYF. CDR3 coding DNA: TGCGCCAGCAGCTTCTCAATAGGTAGGGGTTTGTACGAGCAGTACTTC.

This chain joins TRBV5-1 and TRBJ1-2, with D tentatively TRBD1 (6 bases). Trimming pared 0 bases from V and 6 bases from J, leaving 12 bases between. Per germline, CDR1 SGHRS and CDR2 YFSETQ. This CDR3 is built from 14 residues. CDR3 sequence: CASSLDRAADGYTF. The CDR3 DNA reads TGCGCCAGCAGCTTGGACAGGGCTGCGGATGGCTACACCTTC. The whole variable domain, remainder taken from reference TRBV5-1 and TRBJ1-2, is KAGVTQTPRYLIKTRGQQVTLSCSPISGHRSVSWYQQTPGQGLQFLFEYFSETQRNKGNFPGRFSGRQFSNSRSEMNVSTLELGDSALYLCASSLDRAADGYTFGSGTRLTVV.

The chain carries TRBV5-8 and TRBJ2-6; TRBD1 aligns across 9 bases. The CDR3 is 18 amino acids. The germline V gene has CDR1 SGHTS and CDR2 YDEGEE. V was pared by 0 bases and J by 2 bases, with 6 bases of the junction left unmatched. The CDR3 here is CASSLARGQGAGANVLTF. In DNA form, the CDR3 reads TGTGCCAGCAGCTTGGCCCGGGGACAGGGAGCTGGGGCCAACGTCCTGACTTTC.

This clone was observed a handful of times. The J gene is TRBJ2-5, the V gene TRBV3-1 (or the pseudogene TRBV3-2), with unresolved D. The CDR3 is 12 residues long. V dropped 4 bases and J dropped 4 bases, with 7 bases sitting between them. Germline lookup yields CDR1 LGHDT and CDR2 YNNKEL (reference sequence). The CDR3 loop is CASSRTRETQYF. Written as DNA, the CDR3 is TGTGCCAGCAGCCGAACCAGAGAGACCCAGTACTTC.

The CDR3, as DNA: TGTGCCACCAAAAGCGGGGGGGCGACCTACTTCTTCCAGTTCTTC. The encoded protein is CATKSGGATYFFQFF. The rearrangement joins TRBV6-5 to TRBJ2-1; 10 positions agree with TRBD2. The CDR3 totals 15 residues. V was pared by 10 bases and J by 13 bases, with 19 bases of the junction left unmatched. Germline V gene sequence: CDR1 MNHEY, CDR2 SVGAGI.

The chain uses TRBV2 and TRBJ2-1, with no clear D. Between the trimmed V and J ends, which lost 5 bases and 12 bases, there was a span of 14 bases. Germline values: CDR1 SNHLY, CDR2 FYNNEI. The CDR3 totals 12 residues. In nucleotides, the CDR3 is TGTGCCAGCAGTTACGAACAGCTTGGGCAGTTCTTC. Protein: CASSYEQLGQFF.

The chain has TRBV7-8 and TRBJ1-2, with 10 bases fitting TRBD1. V trimming: 7 bases; J trimming: 4 bases; junction bases outside the gene matches: 9. The CDR3 consists of 15 residues. Germline CDR1 is SGHVS and CDR2 is FQNEAQ. The chain's CDR3 is CASTWTGGPVYGYTF. The CDR3, as DNA: TGTGCCAGCACCTGGACAGGGGGGCCTGTCTATGGCTACACCTTC. Full variable domain (remainder filled in from reference TRBV7-8 and TRBJ1-2): GAGVSQSPRYKVAKRGQDVALRCDPISGHVSLFWYQQALGQGPEFLTYFQNEAQLDKSGLPSDRFFAERPEGSVSTLKIQRTQQEDSAVYLCASTWTGGPVYGYTFGSGTRLTVV.

This clone was seen only once. The chain employs TRBV19 and TRBJ1-6; the D gene is possibly TRBD1 (6 bases). Trimming cost V 10 bases and J 0 bases, with 13 bases left between them. Germline CDR1 and CDR2: LNHDA and SQIVND (reference sequence). The CDR3 covers 15 residues. Written as DNA, the CDR3 is TGTGCCACTACCCAGGGGAGCTCCTATAATTCACCCCTCCACTTT. Protein: CATTQGSSYNSPLHF.

This chain joins TRBV13 and TRBJ2-7; the D is unclear. The CDR3 spans 14 residues. Trimming left V 2 bases short and J 2 bases short, with 10 bases between. CDR1 and CDR2 (germline): PRHDT, FYEKMQ (reference sequence). Here the CDR3 DNA reads TGTGCCAGCAGCTTACACAGAGACACCTACGAGCAGTACTTC. Protein sequence: CASSLHRDTYEQYF.